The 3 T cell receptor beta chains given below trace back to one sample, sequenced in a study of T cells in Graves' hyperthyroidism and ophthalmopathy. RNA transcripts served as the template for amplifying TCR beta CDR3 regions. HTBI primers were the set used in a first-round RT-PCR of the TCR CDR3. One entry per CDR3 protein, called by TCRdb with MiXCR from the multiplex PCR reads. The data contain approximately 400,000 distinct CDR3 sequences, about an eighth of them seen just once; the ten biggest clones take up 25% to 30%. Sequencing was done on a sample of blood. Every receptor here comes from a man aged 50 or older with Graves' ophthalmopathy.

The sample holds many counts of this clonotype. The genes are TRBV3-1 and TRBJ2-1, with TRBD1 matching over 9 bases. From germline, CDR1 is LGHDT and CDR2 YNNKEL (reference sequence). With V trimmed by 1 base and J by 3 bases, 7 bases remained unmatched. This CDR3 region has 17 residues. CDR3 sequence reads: CASSQAGRQGVYNEQFF. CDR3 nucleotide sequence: TGTGCCAGCAGCCAAGCAGGGAGACAGGGGGTCTACAATGAGCAGTTCTTC.

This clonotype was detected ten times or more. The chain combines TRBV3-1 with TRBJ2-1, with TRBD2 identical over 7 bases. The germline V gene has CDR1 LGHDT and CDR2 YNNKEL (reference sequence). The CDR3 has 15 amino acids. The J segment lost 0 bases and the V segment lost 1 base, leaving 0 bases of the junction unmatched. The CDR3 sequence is CASSQGTSSYNEQFF. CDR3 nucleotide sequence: TGTGCCAGCAGCCAAGGGACTAGCTCCTACAATGAGCAGTTCTTC.

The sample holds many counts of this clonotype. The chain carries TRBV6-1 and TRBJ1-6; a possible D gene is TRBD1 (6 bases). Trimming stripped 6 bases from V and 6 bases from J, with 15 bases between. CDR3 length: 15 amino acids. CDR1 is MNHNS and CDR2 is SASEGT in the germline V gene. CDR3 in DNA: TGTGCCAGCAGAGACCGACAGGTGCTTAATTCACCCCTCCACTTT. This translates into CASRDRQVLNSPLHF.